This entry lists 27 T cell receptor beta chains sequenced from one sample in a study of cytomegalovirus exposure and HLA in healthy donors. PCR employed 60 Vbeta and 13 Jbeta primers. Sequenced by immunoSEQ multiplex PCR; TCRdb stores in-frame clones only, minus some. This table holds about 130,000 clones, roughly three quarters found once. The source material was PBMCs. These receptors were taken from a male donor in good health and CMV-seronegative.

This clone occurred a few times. The chain is built from TRBV7-2 and TRBJ1-2; D uncertain. The CDR3 is 13 amino acids. Per the germline V gene, CDR1 is SGHTA and CDR2 is FQGNSA. The germline V and J ends were trimmed by 1 base and 3 bases, with 6 bases remaining between them. CDR3 region: CASSLDRDYGYTF. CDR3 coding DNA: TGTGCCAGCAGCTTAGACAGAGACTATGGCTACACCTTC. The full variable domain, completed using reference TRBV7-2 and TRBJ1-2, is GAGVSQSPSNKVTEKGKDVELRCDPISGHTALYWYRQSLGQGLEFLIYFQGNSAPDKSGLPSDRFSAERTGGSVSTLTIQRTQQEDSAVYLCASSLDRDYGYTFGSGTRLTVV.

This chain joins TRBV5-1 and TRBJ2-5; D uncertain. CDR1 and CDR2 from the germline V gene are SGHRS and YFSETQ. CDR3 length equals 13 residues. The V end was cut by 0 bases, the J end by 1 base, with 4 bases between. Written as DNA, the CDR3 is TGCGCCAGCAGCTTGGGGCCCCAAGAGACCCAGTACTTC. Translated: CASSLGPQETQYF.

V usage is TRBV5-6 and J usage is TRBJ1-2, with a weak D call TRBD1 (5 bases). Trimming left V 4 bases short and J 4 bases short, with 17 bases between. Per germline, CDR1 SGHDT and CDR2 YYEEEE. This CDR3 spans 15 amino acids. This CDR3 reads CASSPGGEVFYGYTF. CDR3 nucleotide sequence: TGTGCCAGCAGCCCCGGGGGGGAGGTCTTCTATGGCTACACCTTC. Looking up the rest from reference TRBV5-6 and TRBJ1-2 gives the full variable domain: DAGVTQSPTHLIKTRGQQVTLRCSPKSGHDTVSWYQQALGQGPQFIFQYYEEEERQRGNFPDRFSGHQFPNYSSELNVNALLLGDSALYLCASSPGGEVFYGYTFGSGTRLTVV.

This chain joins TRBV5-4 and TRBJ1-2, with 7 bases identical to TRBD1. The length of the CDR3 is 16 residues. In germline, CDR1 is SGHNT, CDR2 YYREEE (reference sequence). J gave up 4 bases and V 1 base, and 10 bases lay outside the gene matches. This CDR3 reads CASSLRGGAGFYGYTF. The CDR3 coding sequence is TGTGCCAGCAGCTTGCGAGGGGGCGCTGGCTTCTATGGCTACACCTTC.

The rearrangement uses TRBV27 and TRBJ2-7; 8 bases fit TRBD2. J lost 1 base, V lost 5 bases, and 13 bases had no gene match. The CDR3 extends over 17 amino acids. In germline, CDR1 is MNHEY, CDR2 SMNVEV (reference sequence). The CDR3, as DNA: TGTGCCAGCAGTCCGCCCCCCGAAACTAGCGGATCCTACGAGCAGTACTTC. Its protein product is CASSPPPETSGSYEQYF.

The chain uses TRBV13 and TRBJ2-5; D is perhaps TRBD2 (7 bases). The ends were cut back, 1 base at V and 4 bases at J, with 10 bases in the middle. Per germline, CDR1 PRHDT and CDR2 FYEKMQ (reference sequence). CDR3 size: 14 residues. The CDR3: CASSLDRGGETQYF. Here the CDR3 DNA reads TGTGCCAGCAGCTTAGATAGGGGGGGAGAGACCCAGTACTTC.

The gene calls are TRBV5-1 and TRBJ2-7; 13 bases align to TRBD2. Trimming removed 3 bases from V and 3 bases from J; junction bases left unmatched: 3. Germline loops: CDR1 SGHRS, CDR2 YFSETQ. The CDR3 spans 15 residues. CDR3 in amino acids: CASSYGLAGDYEQYF. CDR3 nucleotides: TGCGCCAGCAGCTACGGACTAGCGGGGGACTACGAGCAGTACTTC.

The rearrangement uses TRBV9 and TRBJ1-3; D possibly corresponds to TRBD1 (5 bases). Germline assignment: CDR1 SGDLS and CDR2 YYNGEE. This CDR3 has 16 residues. V lost 3 bases and J 3 bases, leaving 16 bases between the germline ends. Written as DNA, the CDR3 is TGTGCCAGCAGCGCCATGGGGGGTCGCAGTGGAAACACCATATATTTT. This translates into CASSAMGGRSGNTIYF.

The chain combines TRBV20-1 with TRBJ2-4; tentatively, D is TRBD2 (6 bases). The V end was cut by 7 bases, the J end by 12 bases, with 16 bases between. The CDR3 runs to 11 residues. The V gene's germline CDR1 is DFQATT and CDR2 SNEGSKA (reference sequence). CDR3 DNA: TGCAGTGTGAGCGGAGGGGCAGGTCAGTACTTC. The encoded protein is CSVSGGAGQYF.

This clone came up a few times. This chain joins TRBV10-1 and TRBJ2-7, with D tentatively TRBD1 (6 bases). Trimming left V 3 bases short and J 2 bases short, with 14 bases between. Germline V gene data show CDR1 as WNHNN and CDR2 as SYGVQD (reference sequence). CDR3 size: 15 residues. DNA for the CDR3: TGCGCCAGCAGTGATCCCCCTACAGGGACCTACGAGCAGTACTTC. Translation gives CASSDPPTGTYEQYF.

The chain links TRBV6-6 to TRBJ1-6, with D perhaps TRBD1 (6 bases). This CDR3 comprises 14 residues. V lost 2 bases, J lost 7 bases, and 9 bases lay in between. CDR1 is MNHNY, CDR2 SVGAGI, per germline (reference sequence). CDR3 DNA: TGTGCCAGCAGTTACAAGGGGGAGAATTCACCCCTCCACTTT. This gives the protein CASSYKGENSPLHF.

The J gene is TRBJ2-7, the V gene TRBV11-3; 10 nucleotides line up with TRBD1. J lost 6 bases, V lost 0 bases, and 14 bases had no gene match. Per the germline V gene, CDR1 is SGHNT and CDR2 is YENEEA. CDR3 length: 18 residues. In DNA form, the CDR3 reads TGTGCCAGCAGCTTAGATAAGTGGGGCAGACAGGGGGCCCTCGAGCAGTACTTC. This encodes CASSLDKWGRQGALEQYF.

The chain combines TRBV6-6 with TRBJ2-5, with 8 bases lining up with TRBD2. V was clipped by 4 bases and J by 4 bases; unmatched bases: 2. CDR1 and CDR2 from the germline V gene are MNHNY and SVGAGI (reference sequence). This CDR3 contains 13 residues. The CDR3 region has the DNA TGTGCCAGCAGTTGGGCGGGAGGAGAGACCCAGTACTTC. This encodes CASSWAGGETQYF.

The chain joins TRBV29-1 to TRBJ2-1, with a tentative D call TRBD1 (7 bases). The V gene's germline CDR1 is SQVTM and CDR2 ANQGSEA. CDR3 length equals 16 residues. V lost 6 bases and J 2 bases, leaving 20 bases between the germline ends. Here the CDR3 DNA reads TGCAGCGTATTGCCAGTTCCCAGGGGGGCCTACAATGAGCAGTTCTTC. It translates to CSVLPVPRGAYNEQFF.

This clone has a single count. V gene TRBV5-1 combines with J gene TRBJ2-5; 7 bases align to TRBD2. The CDR3 sequence is 16 residues long. Trimming removed 1 base from V and 5 bases from J; junction bases left unmatched: 11. Germline CDR1 SGHRS, CDR2 YFSETQ. The CDR3 DNA is TGCGCCAGCAGCTTGACGGGGGGACTTTATGCCGAGACCCAGTACTTC. Encoded protein: CASSLTGGLYAETQYF.

The CDR3 sequence: CASSLLSPREETQYF. In nucleotides, the CDR3 is TGTGCCAGCAGTTTATTATCTCCCCGAGAAGAGACCCAGTACTTC. The chain recombines TRBV27 with TRBJ2-5; the D is unclear. Per the germline V gene, CDR1 is MNHEY and CDR2 is SMNVEV (reference sequence). The V end was cut by 1 base, the J end by 3 bases, with 12 bases between. This CDR3 comprises 15 residues.

The chain uses TRBV10-3 and TRBJ1-2, with D tentatively TRBD1 (6 bases). The length of the CDR3 is 16 residues. Germline V gene sequence: CDR1 ENHRY, CDR2 SYGVKD. The V gene lost 3 bases and the J gene lost 2 bases, with 16 bases spanning the gap. Here the CDR3 reads CAISDSASGGNYGYTF. The CDR3 DNA reads as TGTGCCATCAGTGATTCGGCATCTGGGGGCAACTATGGCTACACCTTC.

CDR3 residues: CASFRGRGTDTQYF. DNA for the CDR3: TGTGCCAGCTTCCGGGGAAGGGGCACAGATACGCAGTATTTT. This chain joins TRBV2 and TRBJ2-3; D perhaps matches TRBD2 (5 bases). This CDR3 has 14 residues. V was shortened by 8 bases and J by 1 base, with 13 bases between the two germline ends. The V gene's germline CDR1 is SNHLY and CDR2 FYNNEI.

This chain's CDR3 is CASSVADRANTGELFF. The CDR3 DNA reads as TGTGCCAGCAGCGTAGCGGACAGGGCCAACACCGGGGAGCTGTTTTTT. The chain recombines TRBV9 with TRBJ2-2; 8 nucleotides match TRBD1. The ends lost 0 bases at V and 2 bases at J; junction bases unmatched: 3. Looked up from germline, CDR1 is SGDLS and CDR2 is YYNGEE. The CDR3 is 16 amino acids.

This clone was seen more than once but under ten times. The gene calls are TRBV19 and TRBJ1-3; D gene unclear. CDR3 size: 13 residues. The V end was cut by 7 bases, the J end by 0 bases, with 7 bases between. Germline CDR1 is LNHDA and CDR2 is SQIVND (reference sequence). CDR3 protein: CASIVRSGNTIYF. CDR3 in DNA: TGTGCCAGTATCGTCCGCTCTGGAAACACCATATATTTT. Based on the CDR3 plus reference TRBV19 and TRBJ1-3, the full variable domain is DGGITQSPKYLFRKEGQNVTLSCEQNLNHDAMYWYRQDPGQGLRLIYYSQIVNDFQKGDIAEGYSVSREKKESFPLTVTSAQKNPTAFYLCASIVRSGNTIYFGEGSWLTVV.

CDR3 in DNA: TGTGCCAGCAGTGCCCCCGGGTATAGCAATCAGCCCCAGCATTTT. Amino acid sequence: CASSAPGYSNQPQHF. The chain has TRBV2 and TRBJ1-5; D call uncertain. Trimming stripped 4 bases from V and 0 bases from J, with 10 bases between. CDR3 length: 15 residues. Per the germline V gene, CDR1 is SNHLY and CDR2 is FYNNEI. Full variable domain (remainder filled in from reference TRBV2 and TRBJ1-5): EPEVTQTPSHQVTQMGQEVILRCVPISNHLYFYWYRQILGQKVEFLVSFYNNEISEKSEIFDDQFSVERPDGSNFTLKIRSTKLEDSAMYFCASSAPGYSNQPQHFGDGTRLSIL.

The genes are TRBV7-3 and TRBJ2-1, with 8 bases lining up with TRBD2. The CDR3 contains 16 residues. The germline V gene has CDR1 SGHTA and CDR2 FQGTGA. Losses at the gene ends were 2 bases for V and 2 bases for J; bases not matched to a gene: 5. The CDR3 coding sequence is TGTGCCAGCAGCTTACCCCCCGGGGGGGCCTACAATGAGCAGTTCTTC. It encodes CASSLPPGGAYNEQFF.

As to this clone: Other DNA variants within this sample encode the same CDR3. The chain combines TRBV7-8 with TRBJ1-5; 8 bases fit TRBD1. This CDR3 has 14 amino acids. The trim removed 6 bases at V and 4 bases at J, leaving 5 bases unmatched. From germline, CDR1 is SGHVS and CDR2 FQNEAQ. CDR3 region: CASSLTGGNQPQHF. For the CDR3, the DNA is TGTGCCAGCAGTTTAACAGGGGGGAATCAGCCCCAGCATTTT.

The CDR3 loop reads CASRKGAQVGETQYF. The CDR3 DNA is TGTGCCAGCAGAAAGGGGGCGCAGGTGGGGGAGACCCAGTACTTC. The V call is TRBV7-3, the J call TRBJ2-5; TRBD1 matches at 7 bases. Trimming at V came to 6 bases and at J to 5 bases, leaving 12 bases not matched to a gene. CDR1 and CDR2 from the germline V gene are SGHTA and FQGTGA. The CDR3 has 15 residues.

This chain joins TRBV5-1 and TRBJ2-7, with TRBD1 identical over 10 bases. The CDR3 covers 14 residues. Germline loops: CDR1 SGHRS, CDR2 YFSETQ. With V trimmed by 4 bases and J by 2 bases, 3 bases remained unmatched. The CDR3: CASSLGTGAYEQYF. The CDR3 DNA reads TGCGCCAGCAGCCTCGGGACAGGGGCCTACGAGCAGTACTTC.

The chain links TRBV30 to TRBJ1-5; D perhaps matches TRBD1 (6 bases). The V gene lost 2 bases and the J gene lost 0 bases, with 14 bases spanning the gap. This CDR3 contains 16 residues. Germline CDR1 and CDR2: GTSNPN and SVGIG (reference sequence). For the CDR3, the DNA is TGTGCCTGGAGTAGAGGGGGGGGATATAGCAATCAGCCCCAGCATTTT. Its translation is CAWSRGGGYSNQPQHF. Supplemented by reference TRBV30 and TRBJ1-5, the full variable domain reads SQTIHQWPATLVQPVGSPLSLECTVEGTSNPNLYWYRQAAGRGLQLLFYSVGIGQISSEVPQNLSASRPQDRQFILSSKKLLLSDSGFYLCAWSRGGGYSNQPQHFGDGTRLSIL.

V is TRBV4-2 and J is TRBJ1-5; D may be TRBD1 (5 bases). Trimming shortened V by 0 bases and J by 6 bases, and 21 bases separated the two germline ends. This CDR3 region has 18 residues. CDR1 is LGHNA, CDR2 YNFKEQ, per germline. The CDR3 here is CASSQELVGAQPSQPQHF. The CDR3 nucleotides read TGTGCCAGCAGCCAAGAATTGGTTGGGGCACAGCCTAGTCAGCCCCAGCATTTT.